The 3 T cell receptor beta chains presented below share a single source sample, sequenced in a study of cytomegalovirus exposure and HLA in healthy donors. With 60 Vbeta and 13 Jbeta primers, the PCR was carried out. Sequencing was performed with immunoSEQ multiplex PCR; in TCRdb, only in-frame clones are kept and a portion is missing. The sample yields more than 150,000 clones, 70% to 80% seen once. The material sequenced was PBMCs. These receptors originate from a male donor in good health and CMV-seronegative.

The CDR3 DNA sequence: TGTGCCACCTTGGGGCCCTCTGGGGCCAACGTCCTGACTTTC. Protein sequence: CATLGPSGANVLTF. This chain joins TRBV6-5 and TRBJ2-6; a weak D match, TRBD1 (5 bases). Trimming removed 10 bases from V and 0 bases from J, with 10 bases in between. Per the germline V gene, CDR1 is MNHEY and CDR2 is SVGAGI. The CDR3 has 14 amino acids.

V is TRBV4-2 and J is TRBJ1-6; TRBD1 matches at 7 bases. CDR1 and CDR2 (germline): LGHNA, YNFKEQ. Unmatched junction bases numbered 10, after V lost 7 bases and J lost 10 bases. The CDR3 is 14 residues long. The DNA for the CDR3 is TGTGCCAGCACGACGGGGCAGGGGGAATCACCCCTCCACTTT. Its translation is CASTTGQGESPLHF.

The rearrangement links TRBV19 to TRBJ2-1; a possible D gene is TRBD2 (6 bases). From germline, CDR1 is LNHDA and CDR2 SQIVND (reference sequence). V lost 1 base, J lost 5 bases, and 18 bases lay in between. The CDR3 totals 17 residues. The DNA of the CDR3 is TGTGCCAGTAGTATAGCATTCGGCGGGGAACTAAACAATGAGCAGTTCTTC. This gives the protein CASSIAFGGELNNEQFF.